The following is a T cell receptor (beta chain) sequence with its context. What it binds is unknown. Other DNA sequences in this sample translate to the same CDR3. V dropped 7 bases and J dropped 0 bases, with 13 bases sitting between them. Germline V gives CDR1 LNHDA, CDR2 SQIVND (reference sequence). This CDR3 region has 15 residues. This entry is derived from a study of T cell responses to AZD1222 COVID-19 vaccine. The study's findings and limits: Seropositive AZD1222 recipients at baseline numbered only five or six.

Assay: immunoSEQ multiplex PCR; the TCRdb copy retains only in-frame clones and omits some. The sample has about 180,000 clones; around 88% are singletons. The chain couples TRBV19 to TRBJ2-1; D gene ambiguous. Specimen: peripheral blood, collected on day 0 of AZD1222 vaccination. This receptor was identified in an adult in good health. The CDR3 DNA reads TGTGCCAGTACCCCCGACCGGAGCTCCTACAATGAGCAGTTCTTC. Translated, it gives CASTPDRSSYNEQFF.